This T cell receptor beta chain derives from a study of identical twins. Study-wide findings and caveats: Monozygotic twin pairs showed more out-of-frame TCR alpha sharing than models estimated. There is a chance that invariant MAIT and iNKT cells partially muddied zero-insertion analyses.

TCRdb independently ran MiXCR on the 5' RACE reads; one entry per CDR3 protein. The table shows about 530,000 distinct CDR3 sequences, with 12% to 15% occurring only once. As to this clonotype: Its antigen is still unknown.

With 4 bases clipped from V and 10 bases from J, the junction kept 3 bases outside the gene matches. CDR1 is LGHNT, CDR2 FRNRAP, per germline. The CDR3 has 14 residues. These same data were also listed under a study on yellow fever vaccine responses in identical twins. That publication notes: Reportedly, the T cell response mounted by twins to vaccine seemed partly convergent, partly personalized.

The V call is TRBV12-5, the J call TRBJ2-1; 14 bases match TRBD2. Source material: CD4+ T cells sorted from blood. The clonotype was recovered from a woman younger than 35 in good health. As DNA, the CDR3 is TGTGCTAGTGGTTGGGGACTAGCGGGAGTAGAGCAGTTCTTC. Protein sequence: CASGWGLAGVEQFF.